This T cell receptor (beta chain) was recovered during a study of T cell repertoires in cytomegalovirus infection. About the research overall: Based on public TCR beta signatures, there were indications of CMV infection and of a matching HLA type. The study's findings and limits: Public TCR beta family frequency separated CMV-and-HLA carriers, including in an independent cohort. Clonotype analysis showed dominance of the ex vivo response by HLA-C-restricted CMV-specific TCR beta clonotypes.

This clonotype was observed many times. Its antigen is as yet unknown. The V gene end was trimmed by 2 bases and the J gene end by 10 bases; junction bases not matched to a gene: 10. Germline V gives CDR1 SGHTA, CDR2 FQGNSA. This CDR3 spans 16 amino acids. TCRdb re-called the reads through MiXCR, storing one row per CDR3 protein. This sample has approximately 70,000 distinct CDR3 sequences, with approximately 3.6% found just once. The sample taken for sequencing was PBMCs. The chain combines TRBV7-2 with TRBJ2-1; 11 nucleotides align to TRBD2. The sequence derives from a human donor in good health (CMV status not recorded). Some clones in this sample may be carry-over from other donors' samples. The CDR3 region has the DNA TGTGCCAGCAGCTTAAATAGCGGGGGGGCAGTTCGGGAGCAGTTCTTC. Protein: CASSLNSGGAVREQFF.